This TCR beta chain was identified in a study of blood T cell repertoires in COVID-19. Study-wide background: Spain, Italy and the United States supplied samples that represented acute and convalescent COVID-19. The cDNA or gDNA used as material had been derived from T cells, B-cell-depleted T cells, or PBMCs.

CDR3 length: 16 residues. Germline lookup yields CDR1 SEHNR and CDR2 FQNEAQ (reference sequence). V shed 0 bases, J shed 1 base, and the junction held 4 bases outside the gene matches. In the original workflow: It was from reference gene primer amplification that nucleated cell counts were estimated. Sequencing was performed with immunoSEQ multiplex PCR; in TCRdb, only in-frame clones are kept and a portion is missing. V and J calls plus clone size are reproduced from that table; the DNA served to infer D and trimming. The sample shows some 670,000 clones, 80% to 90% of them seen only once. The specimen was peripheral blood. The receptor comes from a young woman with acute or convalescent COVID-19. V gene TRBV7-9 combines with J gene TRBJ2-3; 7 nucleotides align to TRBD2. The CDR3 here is CASSLAASGRTDTQYF. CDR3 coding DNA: TGTGCCAGCAGCTTAGCTGCTAGCGGCCGCACAGATACGCAGTATTTT.